This paragraph reports one TCR beta chain. CDR1 is SNHLY and CDR2 is FYNNEI in the germline V gene. The CDR3 extends over 12 amino acids. Trimming removed 4 bases at V and 6 bases at J, with 8 bases between. The sample is drawn from a study of CD8 T cells in Susac syndrome. Negative isolation was used for CD8+ and CD4+ T cells and FACS enrichment for TEMRA cells. It was with random hexamers that roughly 0.45 to 1 ug RNA was reverse transcribed. Each CDR3 protein gets one entry after TCRdb re-called the immunoSEQ multiplex PCR reads with MiXCR. The profile shows about 150,000 distinct CDR3 sequences, around 95% of them singletons.

Sequenced input: CD4+ T cells from PBMCs. The clonotype comes from a human donor with Susac syndrome. The chain links TRBV2 to TRBJ2-3; D is unresolved. Here the CDR3 DNA reads TGTGCCAGCAGTGGCAATCAGGATACGCAGTATTTT. It yields the protein CASSGNQDTQYF.